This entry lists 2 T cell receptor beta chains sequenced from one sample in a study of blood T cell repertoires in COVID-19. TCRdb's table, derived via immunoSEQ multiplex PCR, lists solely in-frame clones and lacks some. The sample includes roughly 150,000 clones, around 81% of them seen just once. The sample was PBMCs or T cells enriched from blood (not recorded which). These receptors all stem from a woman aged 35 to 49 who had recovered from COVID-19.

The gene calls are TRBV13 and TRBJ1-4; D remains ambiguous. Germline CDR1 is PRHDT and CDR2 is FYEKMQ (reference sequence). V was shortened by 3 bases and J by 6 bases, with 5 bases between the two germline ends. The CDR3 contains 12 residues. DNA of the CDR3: TGTGCCAGCAGCTTCCAATATGAAAAACTGTTTTTT. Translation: CASSFQYEKLFF.

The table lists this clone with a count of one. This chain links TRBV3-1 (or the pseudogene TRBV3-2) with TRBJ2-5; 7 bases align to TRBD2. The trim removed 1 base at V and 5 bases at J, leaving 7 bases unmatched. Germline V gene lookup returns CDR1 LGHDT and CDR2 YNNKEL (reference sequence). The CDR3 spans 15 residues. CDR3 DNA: TGTGCCAGCAGCCAAGTTCGGGCGGGGGAGGAGACCCAGTACTTC. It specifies CASSQVRAGEETQYF.